This T cell receptor beta chain was captured in a study of blood T cell repertoires in COVID-19 (dated by TCRdb to the early 2020s). Regarding the study in general: The collaborator samples originated in the United States, Italy and Spain and spanned the acute and convalescent phases of COVID-19. The prospective study material was composed of cDNA or gDNA derived from T cells, B-cell-depleted T cells, or PBMCs. Sample metadata almost always included a de-identified subject ID, COVID-19 status, age in years and sex. Deeply sampled blood TCRbeta repertoires from subjects exposed to, actively infected with, or recovered from COVID-19 were included in the dataset. Where HLA class I and class II types were available, the types were taken from metadata supplied by the sample provider, not from assay-based typing. The repertoires were released in a freely available public database meant as a resource for research on the immune response to SARS-CoV-2. Samples came from the ongoing ImmuneRACE study (first 160 participants) plus 1,254 subjects from 6 global collaborators.

TCRbeta CDR3 regions were amplified from genomic DNA using the immunoSEQ Assay, a bias-controlled multiplex PCR. In the authors' own workflow: The number of nucleated cells in each sample was estimated by amplification of reference gene primers within the assay. To quantify the absolute abundance of each unique TCRbeta CDR3 rearrangement, sequence reads were collapsed and filtered. For each sample, productive Simpson clonality was calculated as the square root of Simpson's diversity index across productive rearrangements. As stored in TCRdb, this immuneACCESS dataset retains in-frame rearrangements with V and J assigned. A fraction of the clones does not appear; measured against another copy, unresolved V genes explain less than half of the discrepancy, and the remainder lacks a known reason. V, J and clone size are taken as reported in that table, and D and trimming were inferred from the DNA itself. The table for this sample lists 200,000 to 250,000 clones; 83% of them were counted only once. In total, the top ten clones hold roughly 1.2% of the sample.

Results the study describes overall, beyond this receptor: How much clinical and demographic metadata was included differed by source and by participant, and the metadata was provided uncurated.

This clone occurred once. What antigen it recognizes has not been identified. No clone much larger than this one lies a single base away; base qualities are absent. Based on the germline V gene, the CDR1 and CDR2 sequences are SGHRS and YFSETQ. The CDR3 holds 16 amino acids from the cysteine to the phenylalanine. The read is trimmed to its CDR3 DNA, 48 bases read in frame from base 1. Trimming accounts for 6 bases at V and 1 base at J, while the number of junction bases matched to no gene is 12. One collaborating source in Seattle enrolled patients during active infection and followed them longitudinally through the course of disease. Whole blood was collected in K2EDTA tubes by collaborating institutions according to the institutions' own protocols. For TCRbeta analysis, collaborator samples were shipped as frozen whole blood, as isolated PBMCs, or as DNA extracted from either sample type.

Sequenced material: peripheral blood. The sequence was obtained from a woman aged 25 to 45 with COVID-19, enrolled during active disease. The chain was built from TRBV5-1 and TRBJ1-1, with TRBD1 identical over 7 junction bases. The CDR3 reads CASKFRGTVSNTEAFF. The sequence in DNA is TGCGCCAGCAAGTTTAGGGGGACAGTATCGAACACTGAAGCTTTCTTT.